The text below deals with one TCR beta chain. CDR3 length equals 13 residues. V gave up 6 bases and J gave up 6 bases, with 17 bases separating them. Germline V gene data show CDR1 as SQVTM and CDR2 as ANQGSEA. The data derive from a study of shared clonotypes between healthy human individuals. Sequencing was performed with immunoSEQ multiplex PCR; in TCRdb, only in-frame clones are kept and a portion is missing. The table lists about 2 million clones, 85% to 95% of them singletons, with 0.13% in the top ten. The origin of this receptor is a man between 18 and 29 years old in good health. The gene calls are TRBV29-1 and TRBJ1-1, with D perhaps matching TRBD1 (5 bases). Sequenced: naive CD4+ T cells sorted from blood. Stated subset: CD45RA+ positively selected. The CDR3 bases are TGCAGCGTCGCTGGCATGGCGGGGCCTGAAGCTTTCTTT. Its protein product is CSVAGMAGPEAFF.